The next 16 T cell receptor beta chains were all read from a single sample in a study of blood T cell repertoires in COVID-19. Using immunoSEQ multiplex PCR, the repertoire was profiled, and TCRdb retains in-frame clones only, with some absent. Altogether roughly 250,000 clones are present, around 92% being singletons, with the ten largest covering under 3%. The specimen sequenced was peripheral blood. The origin of the receptors is a person under 35 with COVID-19, enrolled during active disease.

The chain joins TRBV11-2 to TRBJ2-7; no firm D call. The CDR3 has 12 residues. Looked up from germline, CDR1 is SGHAT and CDR2 is FQNNGV. V gave up 5 bases and J gave up 2 bases, with 7 bases separating them. The CDR3 nucleotides read TGTGCCAGCAGCACAAACACCTACGAGCAGTACTTC. Protein product: CASSTNTYEQYF.

The chain links TRBV14 to TRBJ1-2; 8 nucleotides agree with TRBD1. V was pared by 4 bases and J by 2 bases, with 3 bases of the junction left unmatched. The CDR3 has 14 residues. Germline CDR1 SGHDN, CDR2 FVKESK. CDR3 amino acids: CASSPQGANYGYTF. CDR3 nucleotides: TGTGCCAGCAGCCCGCAGGGGGCCAACTATGGCTACACCTTC.

V and J are TRBV5-4 and TRBJ1-2; the match to TRBD1 covers 8 bases. J was trimmed by 8 bases and V by 3 bases; bases with no gene match: 9. The length of the CDR3 is 14 residues. CDR1 SGHNT and CDR2 YYREEE come from the germline V gene (reference sequence). CDR3 nucleotide sequence: TGTGCCAGCAGCTCGACAGGGGAACTAAACGGCTACACCTTC. This translates into CASSSTGELNGYTF.

The chain recombines TRBV12-3 or TRBV12-4 with TRBJ1-4, with 7 nucleotides matching TRBD1. The CDR3 runs to 13 residues. After removal of 1 base from V and 8 bases from J, the junction contained 1 base not matched to a gene. The CDR3 is CASSLVQGEKLFF. CDR3 nucleotides: TGTGCCAGCAGTTTAGTACAGGGGGAAAAACTGTTTTTT.

The chain links TRBV6-5 to TRBJ1-4; no definite D call. V gave up 7 bases and J gave up 4 bases, with 16 bases separating them. The germline V gene has CDR1 MNHEY and CDR2 SVGAGI. The CDR3 is 15 amino acids. CDR3 DNA sequence: TGTGCCAGCATGGGAGAACCTCCCTTTAATGAAAAACTGTTTTTT. It encodes CASMGEPPFNEKLFF.

This clone was found once. The chain is built from TRBV7-8 and TRBJ1-2; D may be TRBD1 (6 bases). Germline V gene data show CDR1 as SGHVS and CDR2 as FQNEAQ. This CDR3 comprises 16 residues. V lost 5 bases and J 2 bases, leaving 18 bases between the germline ends. CDR3 sequence: CASSADKGERNYGYTF. The DNA for the CDR3 is TGTGCCAGCAGCGCGGACAAGGGGGAAAGAAACTATGGCTACACCTTC.

The chain is built from TRBV28 and TRBJ2-3; unclear D gene. V shed 3 bases and J shed 2 bases, with 9 bases lying between them. In germline, CDR1 is MDHEN, CDR2 SYDVKM. This CDR3 comprises 14 residues. In DNA form, the CDR3 reads TGTGCCAGCAGTTTGGTACTTCCCACAGATACGCAGTATTTT. Translated: CASSLVLPTDTQYF.

V is TRBV27 and J is TRBJ2-1; TRBD2 matches 9 bases. This CDR3 has 15 amino acids. Unmatched junction bases numbered 6, after V lost 4 bases and J lost 5 bases. CDR1 and CDR2 (germline): MNHEY, SMNVEV (reference sequence). The CDR3 nucleotides read TGTGCCAGCAGTTCGGGGGCTAGCGGGAACAATGAGCAGTTCTTC. Amino acid sequence: CASSSGASGNNEQFF.

The CDR3 DNA sequence: TGTGCCAGTAGTATAGGGTCCAGAACCCTTACGGGTGGCTACACCTTC. Its protein product is CASSIGSRTLTGGYTF. This sequence joins TRBV19 and TRBJ1-2; D unclear. CDR3 length equals 16 residues. In germline, CDR1 is LNHDA, CDR2 SQIVND (reference sequence). The germline V and J ends were trimmed by 1 base and 7 bases, with 19 bases remaining between them.

The chain joins TRBV5-1 to TRBJ2-7, with 9 positions matching TRBD1. The CDR3 consists of 13 residues. Trimming took 4 bases from V and 6 from J; bases not matched to a gene: 5. Per the germline V gene, CDR1 is SGHRS and CDR2 is YFSETQ. The CDR3: CASSTGQGGEQYF. The CDR3 DNA follows: TGCGCCAGCAGCACGGGACAGGGAGGCGAGCAGTACTTC.

The chain has TRBV11-1 and TRBJ2-2; D gene ambiguous. Germline values: CDR1 SGHAT, CDR2 FQDESV (reference sequence). V was shortened by 3 bases and J by 3 bases, with 11 bases between the two germline ends. This CDR3 is built from 15 residues. CDR3 nucleotide sequence: TGTGCCAGCAGCTTTGAACCACAAGACACCGGGGAGCTGTTTTTT. Its protein is CASSFEPQDTGELFF.

This clone was seen just once. The genes are TRBV11-2 and TRBJ1-2; D call uncertain. V dropped 1 base and J dropped 4 bases, with 10 bases sitting between them. Germline V lookup: CDR1 SGHAT, CDR2 FQNNGV. The CDR3 is 14 amino acids. The CDR3 loop is CASSLAGTSYGYTF. Here the CDR3 DNA reads TGTGCCAGCAGCTTAGCAGGTACTTCCTATGGCTACACCTTC. The whole variable domain, filled in from reference TRBV11-2 and TRBJ1-2, reads EAGVAQSPRYKIIEKRQSVAFWCNPISGHATLYWYQQILGQGPKLLIQFQNNGVVDDSQLPKDRFSAERLKGVDSTLKIQPAKLEDSAVYLCASSLAGTSYGYTFGSGTRLTVV.

The gene calls are TRBV10-3 and TRBJ2-3; 7 bases line up with TRBD2. CDR3 size: 15 residues. J gave up 4 bases and V 3 bases, and 7 bases lay outside the gene matches. Germline V gene data show CDR1 as ENHRY and CDR2 as SYGVKD. The CDR3 bases are TGTGCCATCAGTGATGTTGGCGGGAGCTCAGATACGCAGTATTTT. This translates into CAISDVGGSSDTQYF.

The CDR3 region is CASSDGQGAQIDTQYF. CDR3 DNA: TGTGCCAGCAGCGACGGACAGGGGGCGCAAATAGATACGCAGTATTTT. The V and J genes are TRBV5-8 and TRBJ2-3; 11 bases fit TRBD1. V dropped 4 bases and J dropped 5; count of bases not matched to a gene: 9. Germline CDR1 and CDR2: SGHTS and YDEGEE. The CDR3 covers 16 residues.

This rearrangement joins TRBV6-6 to TRBJ1-5, with D perhaps matching TRBD1 (6 bases). V dropped 7 bases and J dropped 8 bases, with 21 bases sitting between them. Looked up from germline, CDR1 is MNHNY and CDR2 is SVGAGI (reference sequence). CDR3 size: 15 residues. DNA for the CDR3: TGTGCCAGCACTTTTCCCGCCCTCCCAGGGGAGCCCCAGCATTTT. Translation gives CASTFPALPGEPQHF.

The chain combines TRBV4-1 with TRBJ1-5, with TRBD1 matching over 11 bases. V lost 4 bases and J lost 6; bases outside the gene matches: 5. Germline V gene lookup returns CDR1 MGHRA and CDR2 YSYEKL. This CDR3 contains 15 residues. CDR3 amino acids: CASSPLGQGGQPQHF. Here the CDR3 DNA reads TGCGCCAGCAGCCCATTGGGACAGGGGGGTCAGCCCCAGCATTTT.